This T cell receptor beta chain appears in the sequencing data of a study of T-cell reconstitution after alpha-beta-depleted transplantation in children (dated by TCRdb to between 2015 and 2016). About the full investigation: Using TCR repertoire profiling, the study followed T-cell immune reconstitution in a quantitative way in children after TCRalphabeta/CD19-depleted allogeneic hematopoietic cell transplantation. What the authors observed across the whole study: Apparently early alphabetaT-cell count recovery about two months after transplant reportedly relied on only several hundred rapidly expanded clones derived from non-depleted graft cells. In some patients, the high TCRbeta diversity seen at day 60 was put down to recipient T cells and intrathymic progenitors that had survived conditioning. The frequencies of hyperexpanded clones fell over the following months, and after one year, T-cell counts and TCRbeta diversity were mostly attributed to newly produced T cells.

This clonotype has more than one count but fewer than ten. Its target antigen remains unknown. Base qualities are not at hand, and no much larger clone is one base apart. The CDR1 and CDR2 encoded by the germline V gene (reference sequence) are MNHEY and SMNVEV. From its cysteine to its phenylalanine, the CDR3 spans 14 amino acids. The DNA shown is the 42-base CDR3, in frame from base 1. V is cut back by 9 bases and J by 6 bases, with 13 bases in the junction unmatched. According to the study, the label for this sample's treatment or condition signals: allogeneic hematopoietic cell transplantation with graft depleted of TCRalphabeta T cells and CD19 B cells. The transplant recipients were children given TCRalphabeta/CD19-depleted allogeneic hematopoietic cell grafts. Receptors were amplified or captured by PCR. TCRdb records Illumina HiSeq 2500 as the sequencer. Molecular barcoding was employed in the preparation of TCR libraries, with unique molecular identifiers being used to normalize TCRbeta repertoire quantification. Using fastp trimming at Q25 and MiXCR clonotype assembly, TCRdb reanalyzed the public sequencing data and kept in-frame beta chains. Every distinct CDR3 protein forms one entry, paired with its most common genes and DNA. The sample includes 750,000 to 950,000 distinct CDR3 sequences, with roughly 15% observed a single time. The leading ten clones occupy around 4.5% of the sample.

The TCR was taken from a male patient under 18 who had a stem cell transplant for acute lymphoblastic leukemia, so the T cells may come from the graft donor. The sequences come from PBMCs, mostly from graft donor cells, collected 360 days after TCRalphabeta/CD19-depleted stem cell transplant. The chain is made from TRBV27 and TRBJ1-1; a stretch of 7 junction bases matches TRBD1. CDR3 protein: CASSQGVPLAEAFF. The nucleotide sequence is TGTGCCAGTTCCCAGGGGGTTCCTTTGGCTGAAGCTTTCTTT.